The 9 T cell receptor beta chains below come from one sample, sequenced in a study of blood T cell repertoires in COVID-19. The protocol was immunoSEQ multiplex PCR, while the TCRdb copy is restricted to in-frame clones and leaves out a portion. The sample records about 400,000 clones, around 90% being singletons. Sequenced input: PBMCs or T cells enriched from blood (not recorded which). The receptors were gathered from a woman aged 40 to 55 with acute COVID-19.

J is TRBJ1-1 and V is TRBV6-1, with D unclear. Trimming removed 2 bases from V and 7 bases from J, with 14 bases in between. CDR1 is MNHNS and CDR2 is SASEGT in the germline V gene. This CDR3 has 14 residues. CDR3 nucleotide sequence: TGTGCCAGCAGTGAAAGCGGGCTTGAGGGTGAAGCTTTCTTT. Amino acid sequence: CASSESGLEGEAFF.

This chain links TRBV2 with TRBJ2-5; 8 bases align to TRBD1. V was pared by 7 bases and J by 5 bases, with 6 bases of the junction left unmatched. There are 13 residues in the CDR3. Germline V gene lookup returns CDR1 SNHLY and CDR2 FYNNEI. The CDR3 sequence: CASNDRGRETQYF. Written as DNA, the CDR3 is TGTGCCAGCAATGACAGGGGTCGCGAGACCCAGTACTTC.

The chain uses TRBV3-1 (or the pseudogene TRBV3-2) and TRBJ1-5; weak D call: TRBD1 (6 bases). Trimming stripped 4 bases from V and 10 bases from J, with 17 bases between. This CDR3 is built from 14 residues. Germline values: CDR1 LGHDT, CDR2 YNNKEL (reference sequence). The CDR3 DNA reads as TGTGCCAGCAGCCTACGGATCACAGGGAACCCCCAGCATTTT. Translation gives CASSLRITGNPQHF.

This clone was observed a single time. This chain connects TRBV18 to TRBJ2-1, with D possibly TRBD2 on 6 matching bases. The CDR3 is made up of 15 amino acids. Between the trimmed V and J ends, which lost 5 bases and 0 bases, there was a span of 11 bases. The V gene's germline CDR1 is KGHSH and CDR2 LQKENI. CDR3 loop: CASSSSGGSYNEQFF. The CDR3 DNA reads TGTGCCAGCTCAAGTAGCGGAGGCTCCTACAATGAGCAGTTCTTC.

V gene TRBV4-1 combines with J gene TRBJ2-7, with D unclear. Trimming shortened V by 1 base and J by 3 bases, and 13 bases separated the two germline ends. The CDR3 length is 15 residues. Germline V gene sequence: CDR1 MGHRA, CDR2 YSYEKL. CDR3 residues: CASSQVSDIVYEQYF. The CDR3 DNA reads as TGCGCCAGCAGCCAAGTATCAGACATCGTCTACGAGCAGTACTTC.

CDR3: CASSVWGQGSPLHF. The CDR3 DNA follows: TGTGCCAGCAGTGTTTGGGGGCAGGGGTCACCCCTCCACTTT. The chain links TRBV25-1 to TRBJ1-6, with D perhaps matching TRBD1 (6 bases). The ends were cut back, 4 bases at V and 10 bases at J, with 14 bases in the middle. This CDR3 is 14 amino acids long. Germline assignment: CDR1 MGHDK and CDR2 SYGVNS. The whole variable domain, filled in from reference TRBV25-1 and TRBJ1-6, reads EADIYQTPRYLVIGTGKKITLECSQTMGHDKMYWYQQDPGMELHLIHYSYGVNSTEKGDLSSESTVSRIRTEHFPLTLESARPSHTSQYLCASSVWGQGSPLHFGNGTRLTVT.

The V call is TRBV11-2, the J call TRBJ1-2; D not certain. The V gene lost 0 bases and the J gene lost 4 bases, with 15 bases spanning the gap. Germline loops: CDR1 SGHAT, CDR2 FQNNGV. This CDR3 comprises 16 residues. The CDR3 DNA reads TGTGCCAGCAGCTTAGATCCCCGTTCGGACTCCTATGGCTACACCTTC. It specifies CASSLDPRSDSYGYTF.

The chain couples TRBV11-2 to TRBJ1-3; D perhaps matches TRBD1 (6 bases). Germline V gene data show CDR1 as SGHAT and CDR2 as FQNNGV. Trimming removed 5 bases at V and 5 bases at J, with 13 bases between. The CDR3 is made up of 14 amino acids. CDR3 protein: CASSAGQSRNTIYF. CDR3 DNA: TGTGCCAGCAGCGCCGGACAGTCCCGAAACACCATATATTTT.

CDR3 residues: CSASSDQGNQPQHF. The CDR3 nucleotides read TGCAGTGCTAGTTCGGATCAGGGGAATCAGCCCCAGCATTTT. This rearrangement joins TRBV20-1 to TRBJ1-5; maybe TRBD1 (6 bases). V was clipped by 3 bases and J by 4 bases, with 13 bases between them. Germline V lookup: CDR1 DFQATT, CDR2 SNEGSKA (reference sequence). The CDR3 length is 14 residues.